This is a list of T cell receptor beta chains from one sample in a study of T-cell memory formation after mild COVID-19. TCRdb ran MiXCR on the 5' RACE reads and lists one entry per CDR3 protein. The data hold a few hundred thousand distinct CDR3 sequences, with 20% to 25% observed a single time. The sequencing input was PBMCs or a T cell subset sorted from them (not recorded which). The source is a man aged 18 to 30 who had mild COVID-19 (a few samples of this study predate the infection). Cell type and time point are not known. CDR3s include the opening cysteine and the closing phenylalanine or tryptophan. Fields, in order: clone size, J gene, D gene, V gene, CDR3 DNA, CDR3 protein. A D gene is named only where the DNA matches it firmly. A clone size is listed for some rows: how often the clone was seen (once, few, many), or a class if it is expanded.

few	TRBJ2-3	-	TRBV7-3	TGTGCCAGCAGCTGGCGGGCAAGTGTCAGCACAGATACGCAGTATTTT	CASSWRASVSTDTQYF
-	TRBJ2-6	-	TRBV27	TGTGCCAGCAGTTTCTCAGGGGCTTCTGGGGCCAACGTCCTGACTTTC	CASSFSGASGANVLTF
-	TRBJ2-1	TRBD2	TRBV5-1	TGCGCCAGCAGCATAGCGGGCCCCTCCTACAATGAGCAGTTCTTC	CASSIAGPSYNEQFF
few	TRBJ2-1	-	TRBV4-1	TGCGCCAGCAGCCAAGATCGGGCAGTCTACAATGAGCAGTTCTTC	CASSQDRAVYNEQFF
few	TRBJ2-2	TRBD1	TRBV24-1	TGTGCCACCAGGAGGACAGGGGGAACCGGGGAGCTGTTTTTT	CATRRTGGTGELFF
-	TRBJ2-5	TRBD2	TRBV4-1	TGCGCCAGCAGCCAGATCTCGCATAGCGGGGGCTACCAAGAGACCCAGTACTTC	CASSQISHSGGYQETQYF
few	TRBJ1-1	-	TRBV5-1	TGCGCCAGCAGCTTGGGACAGCGGACGGGCGCTTTCTTT	CASSLGQRTGAFF
many	TRBJ1-4	TRBD1	TRBV4-2	TGTGCCAGCAGCCAAGATCCGGGACAGGGTGGGGAAAAACTGTTTTTT	CASSQDPGQGGEKLFF
-	TRBJ2-1	TRBD2	TRBV4-2	TGTGCCAGCAGCCAAAGGAGCGGGGGAGACAATGAGCAGTTCTTC	CASSQRSGGDNEQFF
-	TRBJ2-3	TRBD2	TRBV20-1	TGCAGTGCTAGAACGCTAGCGGGGGGGACAGATACGCAGTATTTT	CSARTLAGGTDTQYF
few	TRBJ1-2	TRBD1	TRBV28	TGTGCCAGCAGCTTCCAAATGACAGGGGTCTATGGCTACACCTTC	CASSFQMTGVYGYTF
few	TRBJ2-4	-	TRBV6-2/TRBV6-3	TGTGCCAGCAGTAACAGGGTGCTGAGGGAAAACATTCAGTACTTC	CASSNRVLRENIQYF
-	TRBJ2-3	-	TRBV12-3/TRBV12-4	TGTGCCCCCGGGAAGCGGAGACCAGATACGCAGTATTTT	CAPGKRRPDTQYF
few	TRBJ2-4	-	TRBV7-9	TGTGCCAGCAGCTTTCCCCGGAACATTCAGTACTTC	CASSFPRNIQYF
-	TRBJ2-7	-	TRBV6-5	TGTGCCAGCAGTTACAGTCAGGGGTCCTACGAGCAGTACTTC	CASSYSQGSYEQYF
-	TRBJ2-1	TRBD2	TRBV4-3	TGCGCCAGCAGCCAAGAAAAGCCGGGACTAGCGGGGCAAGATGCCTACAATGAGCAGTTCTTC	CASSQEKPGLAGQDAYNEQFF
-	TRBJ2-7	TRBD1	TRBV5-1	TGCGCCAGCAGGACAATTCCGGGACAGGGGTTCAACGAGCAGTACTTC	CASRTIPGQGFNEQYF
-	TRBJ2-3	-	TRBV5-1	TGCGCCAGCAGCTTGCAGGCCACAACAGATACGCAGTATTTT	CASSLQATTDTQYF
-	TRBJ2-2	-	TRBV12-3/TRBV12-4	TGTGCCAGCAGGTCGGGAGCGTACACCGGGGAGCTGTTTTTT	CASRSGAYTGELFF
-	TRBJ2-5	TRBD1	TRBV10-3	TGTGCCATCAGGGGGACAGGGGACCAAGAGACCCAGTACTTC	CAIRGTGDQETQYF
few	TRBJ2-3	TRBD2	TRBV5-1	TGCGCCAGCAGCAAACCAGTTAGCGGGGGGACCACAGATACGCAGTATTTT	CASSKPVSGGTTDTQYF
few	TRBJ2-5	TRBD2	TRBV7-2	TGTGCCAGCAGCTGGTTGGCTTCTAGCGGGGGAGTATACCAAGAGACCCAGTACTTC	CASSWLASSGGVYQETQYF